This T cell receptor beta chain was identified in a study of neoadjuvant anti-PD-1 for oral cavity cancer. The J segment lost 0 bases and the V segment lost 3 bases, leaving 1 base of the junction unmatched. The CDR3 consists of 14 residues. Germline V gene data show CDR1 as MNHNS and CDR2 as SASEGT. As to this clone: What it binds is not known.

Assay used: immunoSEQ multiplex PCR; TCRdb lists only in-frame clones, some missing. The repertoire holds 55,000 to 75,000 clones, with approximately 80% as singletons. Study results and limitations: Pretreatment Treg/Th17 ratio correlated inversely with post-treatment tumor clonality.

These newly diagnosed stage II-IVA oral cavity squamous cell carcinoma patients had no prior systemic or radiation treatment. These oral cavity squamous cell carcinomas were HPV-negative and locally advanced. Analysis of PBMCs was direct, with no culture step. This TCR came from a person between 40 and 85 years old with oral cavity squamous cell carcinoma. The chain couples TRBV6-1 to TRBJ1-2, with 7 bases that match TRBD1. Specimen: PBMCs, collected before nivolumab (anti-PD-1) treatment. The CDR3, as DNA: TGTGCCAGCAGTGAGGGGACAGCTAACTATGGCTACACCTTC. This translates into CASSEGTANYGYTF.